This TCR beta chain was sequenced during a study of PD-1 blockade in classical Hodgkin lymphoma. Libraries were prepared by immunoSEQ multiplex PCR; TCRdb keeps only in-frame clonotypes and omits some of them. The repertoire holds some 60,000 clones, with 80% to 90% as singletons. Every patient experienced relapse after autologous stem cell transplantation, and brentuximab vedotin exposure varied. Patients showed best responses of complete response, partial response or progressive disease. The CDR3 consists of 16 residues. The ends were cut back, 2 bases at V and 3 bases at J, with 13 bases in the middle. The germline CDR1 and CDR2 sequences are KGHSH and LQKENI.

This sequence was found in a human donor with classical Hodgkin lymphoma. The chain uses TRBV18 and TRBJ2-2; D is uncertain. This specimen was peripheral blood mononuclear cells (PBMCs), taken at baseline. The CDR3 reads CASSPTMRSDTGELFF. CDR3 nucleotide sequence: TGTGCCAGCTCACCAACGATGAGGTCGGACACCGGGGAGCTGTTTTTT.